This is a list of T cell receptor beta chains from one sample in a study of vaccination and CD4 T cells after COVID-19. Their antigen targets remain unknown. From the PCR reads, TCRdb called clonotypes with MiXCR, one entry per CDR3 protein. The sample consists of some 15,000 distinct CDR3 sequences, less than 60% of them appearing once. Sequences were obtained from CD4+ T cells from blood, cultured in vitro. The receptors were gathered from a human donor who had recovered from COVID-19. The CDR3 runs from the conserved cysteine through the conserved F or W. The order of the fields is J gene, clone size, D gene, V gene, CDR3 DNA, CDR3 protein. D genes are given only for firm matches. Clone size is given for some rows only: seen once, a few or many times, or a class if the clone is expanded.

>TRBJ2-1|few|NA|TRBV7-2
TGTGCCAGCAGCTTAGCCCCCGAGGGAAATGAGCAGTTCTTC
CASSLAPEGNEQFF
>TRBJ2-7|few|TRBD1|TRBV2
TGTGCCAGCAGTCTACAGGGGCTGGGCTACGAGCAGTACTTC
CASSLQGLGYEQYF
>TRBJ1-2|NA|TRBD1|TRBV7-2
TGTGCCAGCAGTCAAACGACAGGGCTCTATGGCTACACCTTC
CASSQTTGLYGYTF
>TRBJ2-5|NA|TRBD2|TRBV10-3
TGTGCCTCGCGGGGCGGGGGGCTGGAGACCCAGTACTTC
CASRGGGLETQYF
>TRBJ2-7|NA|NA|TRBV6-2/TRBV6-3
TGTGCCAGCAGTTACGCCCTCATCCGGCCCATGGAGCAGTACTTC
CASSYALIRPMEQYF
>TRBJ1-5|NA|TRBD1|TRBV2
TGTGCCAGCAGTGGACAGGGGTGGGGGTTCGATCAGCCCCAGCATTTT
CASSGQGWGFDQPQHF
>TRBJ1-5|NA|NA|TRBV2
TGTGCCAGCCGGGAGGGTCTGAGCAATCAGCCCCAGCATTTT
CASREGLSNQPQHF
>TRBJ2-7|NA|NA|TRBV5-1
TGCGCCAGCAGCTTGCGGGTTACCGAGACTGGGGAGCAGTACTTC
CASSLRVTETGEQYF
>TRBJ1-2|NA|NA|TRBV20-1
TGCAGTGTCACTGGTAATGGCTACACCTTC
CSVTGNGYTF
>TRBJ1-2|few|TRBD1|TRBV7-9
TGTGCCAGCGCCACCCCGACAGGGGACGGCTATGGCTACACCTTC
CASATPTGDGYGYTF
>TRBJ2-7|NA|NA|TRBV21-1
TGTGCCAGCAGCAAAGACTCGAACCTCGACTTTACCTACGAGCAGTACTTC
CASSKDSNLDFTYEQYF
>TRBJ1-2|NA|NA|TRBV20-1
TGCAGTGCTAGATCACACGGCGGTAACTATGGCTACACCTTC
CSARSHGGNYGYTF
>TRBJ1-5|NA|NA|TRBV27
TGTGCCAGCAGTTTAGTTGGGAATCAGCCCCAGCATTTT
CASSLVGNQPQHF
>TRBJ1-2|once|NA|TRBV27
TGTGCCAGCAGTCGGGGAGGAGACCCGAACAGGAACTATGGCTACACCTTC
CASSRGGDPNRNYGYTF
>TRBJ2-3|NA|TRBD1|TRBV7-2
TGTGCCAGCAGCCTGTGGGACAGGACGGAACCACCAGATACGCAGTATTTT
CASSLWDRTEPPDTQYF
>TRBJ1-1|few|TRBD1|TRBV7-9
TGTGCCAGCGATCCGGGACAGGGTTTCGCTGAAGCTTTCTTT
CASDPGQGFAEAFF
>TRBJ2-7|NA|TRBD2|TRBV25-1
TGTGCCAGCAGTGAAGCCTCCGGGGGGGACTACGAGCAGTACTTC
CASSEASGGDYEQYF
>TRBJ2-5|NA|NA|TRBV7-8
TGTGCCAGCAGCTCCCGGGCGGGGGCCGGAGAGACCCAGTACTTC
CASSSRAGAGETQYF
>TRBJ1-2|NA|NA|TRBV27
TGTGCCAGCAGATGGGGGGGGCTGTTGAACTATGGCTACACCTTC
CASRWGGLLNYGYTF
>TRBJ2-2|NA|NA|TRBV7-2
TGTGCCAGCAGCTTAGGTTACGGCACCGGGGAGCTGTTTTTT
CASSLGYGTGELFF
>TRBJ2-5|NA|TRBD2|TRBV7-2
TGTGCCAGCAGCCGTAGCGGTGGGGGGGGGTCTATGGAGACCCAGTACTTC
CASSRSGGGGSMETQYF
>TRBJ2-7|NA|NA|TRBV6-2/TRBV6-3
NA
CASTNQTSMYLCASRGSSYEQYF
>TRBJ2-5|NA|NA|TRBV5-8
TGTGCCATCCTGAACAGGGATTCCCTTACACCACACCAAGAGACCCAGTACTTC
CAILNRDSLTPHQETQYF
>TRBJ1-5|few|NA|TRBV2
TGTGCCAGCAACTCCCAAAACAATCAGCCCCAGCATTTT
CASNSQNNQPQHF
>TRBJ2-5|NA|TRBD1|TRBV19
TGTGCCAGTAGTATAAGGGGGCCGGAGACCCAGTACTTC
CASSIRGPETQYF